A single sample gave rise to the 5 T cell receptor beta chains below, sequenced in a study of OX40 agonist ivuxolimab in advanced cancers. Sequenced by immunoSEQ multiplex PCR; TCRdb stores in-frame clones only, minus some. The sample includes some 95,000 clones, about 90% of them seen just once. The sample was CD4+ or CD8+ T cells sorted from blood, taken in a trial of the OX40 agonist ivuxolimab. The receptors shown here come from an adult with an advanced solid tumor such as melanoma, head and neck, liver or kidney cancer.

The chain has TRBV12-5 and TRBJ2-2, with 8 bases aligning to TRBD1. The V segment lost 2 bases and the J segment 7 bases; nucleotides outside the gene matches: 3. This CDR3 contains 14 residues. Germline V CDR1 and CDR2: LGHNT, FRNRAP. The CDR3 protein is CASGLQGAVGELFF. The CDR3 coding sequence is TGTGCTAGTGGTTTGCAGGGGGCGGTCGGGGAGCTGTTTTTT.

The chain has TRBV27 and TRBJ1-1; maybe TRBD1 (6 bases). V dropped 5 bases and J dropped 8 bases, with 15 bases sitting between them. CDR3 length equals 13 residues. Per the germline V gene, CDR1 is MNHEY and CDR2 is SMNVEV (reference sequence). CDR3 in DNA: TGTGCCAGCAGTAAGGGGGGCCAACCCGAAGCTTTCTTT. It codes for CASSKGGQPEAFF.

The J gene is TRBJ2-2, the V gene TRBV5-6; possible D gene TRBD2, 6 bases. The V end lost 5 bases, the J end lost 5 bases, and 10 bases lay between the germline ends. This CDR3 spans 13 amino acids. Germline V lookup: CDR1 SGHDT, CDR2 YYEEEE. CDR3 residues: CASSYGGTGELFF. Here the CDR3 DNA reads TGTGCCAGCAGTTATGGGGGGACCGGGGAGCTGTTTTTT.

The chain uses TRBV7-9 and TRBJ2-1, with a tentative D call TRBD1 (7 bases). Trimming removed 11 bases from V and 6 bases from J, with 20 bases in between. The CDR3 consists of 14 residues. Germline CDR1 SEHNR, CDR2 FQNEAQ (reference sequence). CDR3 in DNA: TGTGCCGGAGGGGGCTCCGCAATCTCCAATGAGCAGTTCTTC. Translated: CAGGGSAISNEQFF.

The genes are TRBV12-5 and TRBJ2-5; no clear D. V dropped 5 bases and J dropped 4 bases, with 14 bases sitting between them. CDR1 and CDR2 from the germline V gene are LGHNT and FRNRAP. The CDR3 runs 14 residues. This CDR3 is CASGTRTRPETQYF. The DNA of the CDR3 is TGTGCTAGTGGTACCCGGACCCGCCCAGAGACCCAGTACTTC.